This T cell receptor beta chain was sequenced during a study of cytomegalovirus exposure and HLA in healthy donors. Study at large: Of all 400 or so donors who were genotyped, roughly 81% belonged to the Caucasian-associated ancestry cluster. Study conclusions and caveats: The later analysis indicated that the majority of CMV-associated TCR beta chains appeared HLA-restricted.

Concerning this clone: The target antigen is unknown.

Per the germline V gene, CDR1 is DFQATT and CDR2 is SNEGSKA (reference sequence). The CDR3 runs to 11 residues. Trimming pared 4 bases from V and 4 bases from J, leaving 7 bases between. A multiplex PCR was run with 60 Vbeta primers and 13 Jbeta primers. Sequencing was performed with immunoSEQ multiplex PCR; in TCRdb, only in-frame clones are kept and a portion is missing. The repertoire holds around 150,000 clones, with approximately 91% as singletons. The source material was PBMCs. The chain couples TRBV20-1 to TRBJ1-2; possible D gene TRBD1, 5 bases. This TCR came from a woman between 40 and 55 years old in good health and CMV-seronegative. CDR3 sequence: CSATGGYGYTF. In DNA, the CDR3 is TGCAGTGCTACGGGGGGCTATGGCTACACCTTC.